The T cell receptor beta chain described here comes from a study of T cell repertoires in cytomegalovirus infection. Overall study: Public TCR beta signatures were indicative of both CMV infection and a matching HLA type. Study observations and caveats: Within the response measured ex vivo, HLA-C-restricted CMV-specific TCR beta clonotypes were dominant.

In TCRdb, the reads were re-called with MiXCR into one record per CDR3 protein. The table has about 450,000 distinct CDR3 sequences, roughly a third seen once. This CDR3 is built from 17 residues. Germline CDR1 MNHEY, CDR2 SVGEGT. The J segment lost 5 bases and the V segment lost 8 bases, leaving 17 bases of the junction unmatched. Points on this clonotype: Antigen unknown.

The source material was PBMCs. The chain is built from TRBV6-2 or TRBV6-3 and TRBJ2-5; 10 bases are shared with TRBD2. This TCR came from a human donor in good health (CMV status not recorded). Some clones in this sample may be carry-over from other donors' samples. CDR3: CASGRIPSGGARETQYF. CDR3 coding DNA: TGTGCCAGCGGGCGAATTCCGAGCGGGGGGGCCCGGGAGACCCAGTACTTC.